The 19 T cell receptor beta chains below were found in one sample sequenced in a study of early T cells in non-severe SARS-CoV-2 infection. MiXCR, run by TCRdb on the 5' RACE reads, gives a single entry per CDR3 protein. This table holds tens of thousands of distinct CDR3 sequences, approximately 6% found once. The input for sequencing was whole blood, taken at baseline. These receptors all come from an adult who was a healthcare worker with PCR-confirmed SARS-CoV-2 infection or an uninfected control (not recorded which).

This clonotype was observed at least ten times. The chain couples TRBV11-3 to TRBJ2-1; 9 bases agree with TRBD2. The V and J ends lost 5 bases and 5 bases, in that order; junction bases with no gene match: 7. This CDR3 region has 15 residues. Germline lookup yields CDR1 SGHNT and CDR2 YENEEA. The CDR3 DNA sequence: TGTGCCAGCAGCCTCTCTAGCGGGACCCACAATGAGCAGTTCTTC. This codes for CASSLSSGTHNEQFF.

This clonotype occurred many times. The gene calls are TRBV2 and TRBJ1-1, with 8 bases identical to TRBD1. V was pared by 4 bases and J by 5 bases, with 9 bases of the junction left unmatched. Germline V CDR1 and CDR2: SNHLY, FYNNEI. There are 15 residues in the CDR3. This CDR3 reads CASSGPGGTRTEAFF. CDR3 DNA: TGTGCCAGCAGTGGGCCAGGGGGCACGAGGACTGAAGCTTTCTTT.

This clonotype was detected many times. V usage is TRBV20-1 and J usage is TRBJ2-5; possibly TRBD1 or TRBD2 for D (5 bases each). The V gene lost 5 bases and the J gene lost 2 bases, with 15 bases spanning the gap. The CDR3 runs 14 residues. Germline assignment: CDR1 DFQATT and CDR2 SNEGSKA (reference sequence). This CDR3 reads CSALPGRRQETQYF. The CDR3 coding sequence is TGCAGTGCTCTTCCGGGACGTAGGCAAGAGACCCAGTACTTC.

This clonotype was observed at least ten times. This sequence joins TRBV7-9 and TRBJ2-3; 7 nucleotides align to TRBD2. This CDR3 comprises 16 residues. CDR1 is SEHNR and CDR2 is FQNEAQ in the germline V gene (reference sequence). V dropped 3 bases and J dropped 6; count of bases not matched to a gene: 12. The CDR3 is CASSFFGRQQADTQYF. Here the CDR3 DNA reads TGTGCCAGCAGCTTCTTCGGGAGGCAGCAGGCGGATACGCAGTATTTT.

The chain uses TRBV20-1 and TRBJ2-5; 13 positions agree with TRBD2. The CDR3 covers 16 residues. The germline V gene has CDR1 DFQATT and CDR2 SNEGSKA (reference sequence). The V segment lost 3 bases and the J segment 5 bases; nucleotides outside the gene matches: 9. The CDR3: CSASSSTSGGSETQYF. The CDR3 DNA reads as TGCAGTGCTAGCTCCTCGACTAGCGGGGGGTCGGAGACCCAGTACTTC.

This clonotype was detected many times. The rearrangement uses TRBV2 and TRBJ1-4; 7 bases match TRBD1. The junction had 9 bases not matched to a gene; V was cut back by 11 bases and J by 6 bases. Germline V gene lookup returns CDR1 SNHLY and CDR2 FYNNEI. The CDR3 length is 13 residues. The CDR3, as DNA: TGTGCCGGACAGGTCCCCGGGGATGAAAAACTGTTTTTT. As protein: CAGQVPGDEKLFF.

The sample holds many counts of this clonotype. The rearrangement uses TRBV3-1 and TRBJ1-1, with D hard to call. V was cut by 1 base and J by 4 bases, with 10 bases left in between. CDR1 is LGHDT, CDR2 YNNKEL, per germline (reference sequence). The CDR3 has 14 amino acids. The CDR3: CASSQAGGSTEAFF. CDR3 DNA sequence: TGTGCCAGCAGCCAAGCGGGAGGATCCACTGAAGCTTTCTTT.

About this clonotype itself: Here the CDR3 omits its conserved ending phenylalanine or tryptophan, so a read error is the likely source. V and J are TRBV6-6 and TRBJ2-1, with 7 bases lining up with TRBD1. After removal of 0 bases from V and 8 bases from J, the junction contained 4 bases not matched to a gene. Germline CDR1 is MNHNY and CDR2 is SVGAGI (reference sequence). This CDR3 contains 14 residues. The CDR3 nucleotides read TGTGCCAGCAGTTACTCGACAGGGTCCCATGAGCAGTTCTCC. Encoded protein: CASSYSTGSHEQFS.

This clonotype was detected many times. The rearrangement joins TRBV5-4 to TRBJ2-5; D not resolved. The germline V and J ends were trimmed by 6 bases and 7 bases, with 4 bases remaining between them. CDR3 size: 9 residues. CDR1 is SGHNT and CDR2 is YYREEE in the germline V gene (reference sequence). CDR3 nucleotides: TGTGCCAGCACGGGGACCCAGTACTTC. It is translated as CASTGTQYF. The variable domain in full, with the rest retrieved from reference TRBV5-4 and TRBJ2-5, is ETGVTQSPTHLIKTRGQQVTLRCSSQSGHNTVSWYQQALGQGPQFIFQYYREEENGRGNFPPRFSGLQFPNYSSELNVNALELDDSALYLCASTGTQYFGPGTRLLVL.

This clonotype occurred many times. J is TRBJ2-6 and V is TRBV5-1, with D possibly being TRBD2 (5 bases). Germline CDR1 is SGHRS and CDR2 is YFSETQ. With 4 bases removed from V and 1 base from J, the gap between germline ends came to 9 bases. The CDR3 length is 15 residues. The CDR3 here is CASSIGGSGANVLTF. CDR3 DNA sequence: TGCGCCAGCAGCATCGGAGGATCTGGGGCCAACGTCCTGACTTTC.

This clonotype was counted many times. The J gene is TRBJ1-1, the V gene TRBV5-5; D is perhaps TRBD1 (5 bases). The CDR3 loop spans 13 amino acids. Trimming stripped 2 bases from V and 1 base from J, with 6 bases between. Germline CDR1 SGHKS, CDR2 YYEKEE (reference sequence). In DNA, the CDR3 is TGTGCCAGCAGCTTTGGGGGGAACACTGAAGCTTTCTTT. Translation gives CASSFGGNTEAFF. The complete variable domain, with remaining parts taken from reference TRBV5-5 and TRBJ1-1, reads DAGVTQSPTHLIKTRGQQVTLRCSPISGHKSVSWYQQVLGQGPQFIFQYYEKEERGRGNFPDRFSARQFPNYSSELNVNALLLGDSALYLCASSFGGNTEAFFGQGTRLTVV.

The chain uses TRBV9 and TRBJ1-1; unclear D gene. The V and J ends lost 6 bases and 4 bases respectively, with 7 bases between them. The CDR3 is 11 residues long. The germline gives CDR1 SGDLS, CDR2 YYNGEE. CDR3 amino acids: CASTSGTEAFF. Here the CDR3 DNA reads TGTGCCAGCACCTCGGGCACTGAAGCTTTCTTT.

The chain has TRBV14 and TRBJ2-1; no clear D gene. Trimming stripped 0 bases from V and 13 bases from J, with 10 bases between. Looked up from germline, CDR1 is SGHDN and CDR2 is FVKESK. The CDR3 length is 12 residues. CDR3: CASSQDKVRQFF. The CDR3, as DNA: TGTGCCAGCAGCCAAGATAAGGTCCGTCAGTTCTTC.

The sample holds many counts of this clonotype. The rearrangement links TRBV7-9 to TRBJ2-5; D unresolved. V was clipped by 4 bases and J by 7 bases, with 16 bases between them. Germline loops: CDR1 SEHNR, CDR2 FQNEAQ (reference sequence). The CDR3 totals 14 residues. CDR3 sequence reads: CASSYKGQAGTQYF. Here the CDR3 DNA reads TGTGCCAGCAGCTATAAGGGTCAGGCCGGGACCCAGTACTTC.

Many counts were recorded for this clonotype. The V gene is TRBV2, the J gene TRBJ2-5, with D maybe TRBD1 (5 bases). In germline, CDR1 is SNHLY, CDR2 FYNNEI. The germline V and J ends were trimmed by 6 bases and 5 bases, with 16 bases remaining between them. The CDR3 has 14 amino acids. The CDR3, as DNA: TGTGCCAGCAGGGGTCAAAGCAAGGGGGAGACCCAGTACTTC. Translated, it gives CASRGQSKGETQYF.

Many counts were recorded for this clonotype. V is TRBV4-2 and J is TRBJ2-2; D not resolved. CDR3 length: 15 residues. V shed 0 bases and J shed 4 bases, with 9 bases lying between them. Germline CDR1 LGHNA, CDR2 YNFKEQ. This CDR3 is CASSQDTESTGELFF. As DNA, the CDR3 is TGTGCCAGCAGCCAAGATACAGAGAGCACCGGGGAGCTGTTTTTT.

This clonotype was found many times. This chain uses TRBV13 with TRBJ1-3; D is uncertain. Germline CDR1 reads PRHDT; CDR2 reads FYEKMQ (reference sequence). The CDR3 spans 14 residues. V lost 3 bases and J 2 bases, leaving 8 bases between the germline ends. In DNA, the CDR3 is TGTGCCAGCAGCTTGCATCCAGCTGGAAACACCATATATTTT. Translation: CASSLHPAGNTIYF. The full variable domain, with the rest looked up from reference TRBV13 and TRBJ1-3, is AAGVIQSPRHLIKEKRETATLKCYPIPRHDTVYWYQQGPGQDPQFLISFYEKMQSDKGSIPDRFSAQQFSDYHSELNMSSLELGDSALYFCASSLHPAGNTIYFGEGSWLTVV.

At least ten counts were recorded for this clonotype. The chain recombines TRBV12-3 or TRBV12-4 with TRBJ1-4; 8 bases map to TRBD1. The CDR3 runs 14 residues. The V gene end was trimmed by 5 bases and the J gene end by 7 bases; junction bases not matched to a gene: 6. CDR3: CASSPQGVGEKLFF. Written as DNA, the CDR3 is TGTGCCAGCAGTCCACAGGGGGTTGGTGAAAAACTGTTTTTT.

This clonotype came up many times. The V and J genes are TRBV14 and TRBJ1-6; possibly TRBD1 for D (5 bases). Per the germline V gene, CDR1 is SGHDN and CDR2 is FVKESK. The CDR3 sequence is 18 residues long. The germline V and J ends were trimmed by 4 bases and 7 bases, with 23 bases remaining between them. In DNA, the CDR3 is TGTGCCAGCAGCCCTCCGGGACGTCCGGGGATAGGGAATTCACCCCTCCACTTT. This encodes CASSPPGRPGIGNSPLHF.